Presented here are 31 T cell receptor beta chains from one specimen sequenced in a study of shared clonotypes between healthy human individuals. Sequenced by immunoSEQ multiplex PCR; TCRdb stores in-frame clones only, minus some. Of under 1 million clones listed, just over 95% are singletons. Naive-designated CD8 cells lacked CD45RO, were positively enriched for CCR7, and omitted terminally differentiated effector memory CD45RA+ cells. Material for sequencing was naive CD8+ T cells sorted from blood. These TCRs come from a man aged 25 to 40 in good health.

This chain connects TRBV6-1 to TRBJ2-1; TRBD1 agrees at 9 bases. J lost 4 bases, V lost 4 bases, and 8 bases had no gene match. This CDR3 comprises 16 residues. Germline V gene sequence: CDR1 MNHNS, CDR2 SASEGT. This CDR3 reads CASSANRGQPYNEQFF. The CDR3 bases are TGTGCCAGCAGTGCCAACAGGGGGCAACCATACAATGAGCAGTTCTTC.

This sequence joins TRBV10-2 and TRBJ2-1; no reliable D call. With 8 bases removed from V and 3 bases from J, the gap between germline ends came to 5 bases. The V gene's germline CDR1 is WSHSY and CDR2 SAAADI. This CDR3 region has 11 residues. In DNA form, the CDR3 reads TGCGCCAGCGGGGACTACAATGAGCAGTTCTTC. Translation: CASGDYNEQFF.

The chain employs TRBV27 and TRBJ2-3; D possibly matches TRBD1 or TRBD2 (5 bases each). Germline CDR1 MNHEY, CDR2 SMNVEV (reference sequence). The V gene lost 7 bases and the J gene lost 1 base, with 12 bases spanning the gap. CDR3 length: 14 residues. The CDR3 loop is CASTPVGGTDTQYF. The CDR3 nucleotides read TGTGCCAGCACCCCCGTGGGGGGCACAGATACGCAGTATTTT.

The chain recombines TRBV2 with TRBJ2-7; weak D call: TRBD2 (6 bases). The CDR3 consists of 13 residues. Looked up from germline, CDR1 is SNHLY and CDR2 is FYNNEI. V was cut by 2 bases and J by 2 bases, with 7 bases left in between. CDR3 coding DNA: TGTGCCAGCAGTGAAACTAGCACCTACGAGCAGTACTTC. Amino acids: CASSETSTYEQYF.

The V and J genes are TRBV9 and TRBJ2-2; possible D gene TRBD1, 5 bases. V lost 3 bases to trimming and J lost 5 bases, with 11 bases between them. Germline CDR1 and CDR2: SGDLS and YYNGEE. This CDR3 region has 14 residues. In DNA, the CDR3 is TGTGCCAGCAGCGCATGGGGCCGAACCGGGGAGCTGTTTTTT. Protein product: CASSAWGRTGELFF.

The V gene is TRBV28, the J gene TRBJ1-3; D ambiguous. CDR3 length: 15 amino acids. Germline-derived CDR1 and CDR2 are MDHEN and SYDVKM. V was clipped by 4 bases and J by 3 bases, with 13 bases between them. Here the CDR3 DNA reads TGTGCCAGCAGTTATCGGTGGCTTTATGGAAACACCATATATTTT. This gives the protein CASSYRWLYGNTIYF.

The chain carries TRBV7-9 and TRBJ2-7, with 11 bases identical to TRBD2. This CDR3 comprises 15 residues. CDR1 and CDR2 (germline): SEHNR, FQNEAQ (reference sequence). The V and J ends lost 5 bases and 3 bases, in that order; junction bases with no gene match: 6. CDR3 region: CASSPGLAGFYEQYF. In nucleotides, the CDR3 is TGTGCCAGCAGCCCCGGACTAGCGGGCTTCTACGAGCAGTACTTC.

The chain joins TRBV7-9 to TRBJ2-1; D uncertain. Germline V gene lookup returns CDR1 SEHNR and CDR2 FQNEAQ (reference sequence). The CDR3 extends over 11 amino acids. V lost 8 bases and J lost 10, with 12 bases in between. CDR3 residues: CASGRLAEQFF. In DNA, the CDR3 is TGTGCCAGCGGCCGGTTGGCGGAGCAGTTCTTC.

In this sample, this clone turned up once. This chain joins TRBV27 and TRBJ2-6; possible D gene TRBD1, 5 bases. The germline V gene has CDR1 MNHEY and CDR2 SMNVEV (reference sequence). With 4 bases removed from V and 2 bases from J, the gap between germline ends came to 18 bases. CDR3 length equals 18 residues. The CDR3 coding sequence is TGTGCCAGCAGTTATCGCAGGGAAGTTTACGCTGGGGCCAACGTCCTGACTTTC. Protein: CASSYRREVYAGANVLTF.

The rearrangement links TRBV7-9 to TRBJ1-1; TRBD1 might be the D (6 bases). The germline V gene has CDR1 SEHNR and CDR2 FQNEAQ (reference sequence). The V gene lost 6 bases and the J gene lost 0 bases, with 11 bases spanning the gap. This CDR3 comprises 14 residues. Written as DNA, the CDR3 is TGTGCCAGCAGGAAGGGGGGGATGAACACTGAAGCTTTCTTT. It encodes CASRKGGMNTEAFF.

This clone has a single count. The chain carries TRBV5-6 and TRBJ1-2; 9 nucleotides align to TRBD1. Germline loops: CDR1 SGHDT, CDR2 YYEEEE. Trimming cost V 2 bases and J 7 bases; bases outside gene matches: 6. The CDR3 covers 14 residues. CDR3 protein: CASSLSRQGVGYTF. CDR3 nucleotide sequence: TGTGCCAGCAGCTTATCACGACAGGGGGTTGGCTACACCTTC.

This clone appeared a single time. The V call is TRBV7-9, the J call TRBJ2-7; D is perhaps TRBD1 or TRBD2 (5 bases each). The V and J ends lost 8 bases and 4 bases respectively, with 15 bases between them. The V gene's germline CDR1 is SEHNR and CDR2 FQNEAQ (reference sequence). CDR3 length equals 13 residues. In DNA, the CDR3 is TGTGCCAGCTACGGGGCAACCATATACGAGCAGTACTTC. Encoded protein: CASYGATIYEQYF.

The chain uses TRBV28 and TRBJ2-7; D may correspond to TRBD1 or TRBD2 (6 bases each). Germline CDR1 MDHEN, CDR2 SYDVKM. V dropped 6 bases and J dropped 5 bases, with 23 bases sitting between them. The CDR3 consists of 16 residues. CDR3 in amino acids: CASRTSGGGVDDEQYF. The CDR3 DNA is TGTGCCAGCAGGACAAGTGGAGGGGGAGTAGATGACGAGCAGTACTTC.

The chain combines TRBV7-3 with TRBJ2-1; 7 bases fit TRBD2. V shed 2 bases, J shed 6 bases, and the junction held 10 bases outside the gene matches. The length of the CDR3 is 16 residues. Germline values: CDR1 SGHTA, CDR2 FQGTGA. The CDR3 loop reads CASSLVRRERGNEQFF. The CDR3, as DNA: TGTGCCAGCAGCTTAGTCCGGCGGGAGCGGGGCAATGAGCAGTTCTTC. Using reference TRBV7-3 and TRBJ2-1 for the parts outside the CDR3, the full variable domain is GAGVSQTPSNKVTEKGKYVELRCDPISGHTALYWYRQSLGQGPEFLIYFQGTGAADDSGLPNDRFFAVRPEGSVSTLKIQRTERGDSAVYLCASSLVRRERGNEQFFGPGTRLTVL.

The chain links TRBV7-2 to TRBJ2-7, with D possibly matching TRBD1 (6 bases). Germline CDR1 is SGHTA and CDR2 is FQGNSA. V was clipped by 0 bases and J by 3 bases, with 9 bases between them. The CDR3 runs to 14 residues. The CDR3 here is CASSLAGAFYEQYF. In nucleotides, the CDR3 is TGTGCCAGCAGCTTAGCGGGGGCATTCTACGAGCAGTACTTC.

The sample holds one count of this clone. The chain recombines TRBV6-5 with TRBJ2-7; D may match TRBD1 or TRBD2 (5 bases each). V was clipped by 8 bases and J by 6 bases, with 17 bases between them. From germline, CDR1 is MNHEY and CDR2 SVGAGI. The CDR3 is 13 amino acids. CDR3 DNA sequence: TGTGCCAGCCGCATGGGGGAGTTCATCGAGCAGTACTTC. It yields the protein CASRMGEFIEQYF.

This chain links TRBV11-2 with TRBJ2-2; D perhaps matches TRBD2 (5 bases). Germline V gives CDR1 SGHAT, CDR2 FQNNGV. V lost 3 bases, J lost 9 bases, and 8 bases lay in between. This CDR3 contains 12 residues. CDR3 nucleotide sequence: TGTGCCAGCAGCTTTGACTATCGGGAGCTGTTTTTT. This translates into CASSFDYRELFF.

The chain employs TRBV5-6 and TRBJ1-5, with D hard to call. Trimming removed 0 bases at V and 4 bases at J, with 5 bases between. Germline V lookup: CDR1 SGHDT, CDR2 YYEEEE. The CDR3 covers 13 residues. CDR3 protein: CASSLVGNQPQHF. The CDR3, as DNA: TGTGCCAGCAGCTTGGTAGGGAATCAGCCCCAGCATTTT.

V gene TRBV6-1 combines with J gene TRBJ2-2; 12 nucleotides line up with TRBD2. The CDR3 totals 21 residues. The V gene's germline CDR1 is MNHNS and CDR2 SASEGT. Trimming removed 1 base from V and 3 bases from J; junction bases left unmatched: 15. CDR3 loop: CASSEGRATRTSGTYTGELFF. CDR3 bases: TGTGCCAGCAGTGAAGGACGGGCTACGAGGACTAGCGGGACCTACACCGGGGAGCTGTTTTTT.

This clone was found once. The genes are TRBV7-2 and TRBJ2-7; TRBD2 matches at 9 bases. The CDR3 totals 14 residues. The ends lost 5 bases at V and 4 bases at J; junction bases unmatched: 6. The V gene's germline CDR1 is SGHTA and CDR2 FQGNSA. The CDR3 loop is CASSPGLATYEQYF. The DNA of the CDR3 is TGTGCCAGCAGCCCTGGACTAGCGACATACGAGCAGTACTTC.

This clone came up once. Other DNA sequences in the same sample also yield this CDR3. The chain carries TRBV5-4 and TRBJ2-2; D uncertain. The ends were cut back, 0 bases at V and 6 bases at J, with 3 bases in the middle. This CDR3 spans 12 amino acids. Germline lookup yields CDR1 SGHNT and CDR2 YYREEE (reference sequence). For the CDR3, the DNA is TGTGCCAGCAGCTTGGGAGCCGGGGAGCTGTTTTTT. As protein: CASSLGAGELFF.

This chain links TRBV7-9 with TRBJ2-2, with D maybe TRBD1 (6 bases). The CDR3 consists of 15 residues. Germline CDR1 SEHNR, CDR2 FQNEAQ (reference sequence). V lost 6 bases and J 3 bases, leaving 14 bases between the germline ends. For the CDR3, the DNA is TGTGCCAGCAGTCAACACAGGGCAGACACCGGGGAGCTGTTTTTT. Amino acid sequence: CASSQHRADTGELFF.

This chain uses TRBV13 with TRBJ2-7; 9 bases align to TRBD1. Germline V gene data show CDR1 as PRHDT and CDR2 as FYEKMQ (reference sequence). The V and J ends lost 5 bases and 4 bases, in that order; junction bases with no gene match: 6. The CDR3 runs 14 residues. This chain's CDR3 is CASSPQGQGYEQYF. CDR3 coding DNA: TGTGCCAGCAGCCCCCAGGGACAGGGTTACGAGCAGTACTTC.

The chain has TRBV5-1 and TRBJ2-7; 9 bases match TRBD2. The CDR3 has 15 amino acids. CDR1 and CDR2 (germline): SGHRS, YFSETQ. The J segment lost 2 bases and the V segment lost 0 bases, leaving 3 bases of the junction unmatched. The CDR3 DNA reads as TGCGCCAGCAGCTTGGGACTAGCGGAAGCCTACGAGCAGTACTTC. This translates into CASSLGLAEAYEQYF.

The chain is built from TRBV5-1 and TRBJ2-2; D is perhaps TRBD1 (6 bases). The V gene lost 5 bases and the J gene lost 4 bases, with 15 bases spanning the gap. Germline V gene data show CDR1 as SGHRS and CDR2 as YFSETQ. The CDR3 totals 15 residues. This chain's CDR3 is CASRGPQGGTGELFF. Here the CDR3 DNA reads TGCGCCAGCAGGGGCCCACAGGGCGGCACCGGGGAGCTGTTTTTT.

This chain connects TRBV7-2 to TRBJ1-5; D remains ambiguous. The germline V gene has CDR1 SGHTA and CDR2 FQGNSA. The ends were cut back, 5 bases at V and 6 bases at J, with 20 bases in the middle. This CDR3 contains 16 residues. This chain's CDR3 is CASSPLGPTAGQPQHF. CDR3 coding DNA: TGTGCCAGCAGCCCCTTGGGCCCCACGGCGGGTCAGCCCCAGCATTTT.

This chain joins TRBV4-1 and TRBJ1-3; D remains unclear. CDR1 is MGHRA and CDR2 is YSYEKL in the germline V gene. The V gene lost 0 bases and the J gene lost 0 bases, with 6 bases spanning the gap. This CDR3 has 15 residues. Here the CDR3 reads CASSQESYSGNTIYF. As DNA, the CDR3 is TGCGCCAGCAGCCAAGAGAGCTACTCTGGAAACACCATATATTTT.

J is TRBJ2-7 and V is TRBV7-6; D gene ambiguous. Germline values: CDR1 SGHVS, CDR2 FNYEAQ. The CDR3 sequence is 13 residues long. V shed 0 bases and J shed 3 bases, with 6 bases lying between them. Here the CDR3 DNA reads TGTGCCAGCAGCTTAGCGCAGGACTACGAGCAGTACTTC. As protein: CASSLAQDYEQYF.

V is TRBV4-1 and J is TRBJ2-1; D gene unclear. There are 14 residues in the CDR3. Germline-derived CDR1 and CDR2 are MGHRA and YSYEKL. Between the trimmed V and J ends, which lost 0 bases and 5 bases, there was a span of 8 bases. This chain's CDR3 is CASSQDRTDNEQFF. DNA of the CDR3: TGCGCCAGCAGCCAAGACAGGACGGACAATGAGCAGTTCTTC.

Comment on this clone: The identical CDR3 is also encoded by other nucleotide sequences in the sample. This chain links TRBV7-9 with TRBJ2-1; 10 nucleotides align to TRBD2. The V gene end was trimmed by 5 bases and the J gene end by 3 bases; junction bases not matched to a gene: 7. The CDR3 runs to 16 residues. Germline V lookup: CDR1 SEHNR, CDR2 FQNEAQ (reference sequence). CDR3 protein: CASSPRTSGDYNEQFF. CDR3 nucleotides: TGTGCCAGCAGCCCCCGGACTAGCGGCGACTACAATGAGCAGTTCTTC.

The chain employs TRBV7-9 and TRBJ1-5, with a possible D match to TRBD1 (6 bases). The germline gives CDR1 SEHNR, CDR2 FQNEAQ (reference sequence). Trimming shortened V by 4 bases and J by 4 bases, and 14 bases separated the two germline ends. The CDR3 spans 15 residues. Written as DNA, the CDR3 is TGTGCCAGCAGCTCCGGGACATTGGTGAATCAGCCCCAGCATTTT. This sequence encodes CASSSGTLVNQPQHF.